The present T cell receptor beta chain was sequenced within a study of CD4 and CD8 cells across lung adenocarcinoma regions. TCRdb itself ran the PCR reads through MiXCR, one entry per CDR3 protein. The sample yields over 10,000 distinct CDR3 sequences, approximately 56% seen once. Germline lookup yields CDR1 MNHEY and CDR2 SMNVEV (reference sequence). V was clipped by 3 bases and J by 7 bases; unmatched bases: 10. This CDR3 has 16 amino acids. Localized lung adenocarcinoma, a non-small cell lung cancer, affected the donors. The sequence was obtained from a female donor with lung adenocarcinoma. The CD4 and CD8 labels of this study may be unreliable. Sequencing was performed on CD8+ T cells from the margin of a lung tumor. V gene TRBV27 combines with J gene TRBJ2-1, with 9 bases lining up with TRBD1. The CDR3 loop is CASSFWTGVRVNEQFF. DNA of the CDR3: TGTGCCAGCAGTTTTTGGACAGGGGTGCGAGTTAATGAGCAGTTCTTC.